These T cell receptor beta chains were read from a single sample in a study of blood T cell repertoires in COVID-19. Data came from immunoSEQ multiplex PCR; TCRdb stores just in-frame clones and leaves some out. The sample includes 60,000 to 85,000 clones, 83% of them seen just once. The material sequenced was peripheral blood. The receptors originated from a man older than 75 with acute or convalescent COVID-19. The conserved cysteine and the conserved F or W are not part of the CDR3 here.

TRBV7-2	TRBJ1-3	ASSLPGQIYSGNTIY
TRBV5-1	TRBJ2-3	ASSLFGGASTDTQY
TRBV21-1	TRBJ2-7	ASSQNRPSWTSWEQY
TRBV6-2/TRBV6-3	TRBJ1-5	ASSKDQGLFVGGQPQH
TRBV28	TRBJ2-1	ASRDRGYNEQF
TRBV28	TRBJ1-2	ASSITGAMGYT
TRBV18	TRBJ1-4	ASSYRMPGQTNEKLF
TRBV18	TRBJ1-4	ASSPRTVNEKLF
TRBV6-2/TRBV6-3	TRBJ1-6	ASSSDRGNSPLH
TRBV30	TRBJ1-6	AWSSGDRTLSYNSPLH
TRBV28	TRBJ2-2	ASSLSRQGGLVTGELF